The TCR beta chain described here comes from a study of T cell repertoires in cytomegalovirus infection. Study overall: CMV epitopes that were recently identified and HLA-C-restricted were used alongside well-studied HLA-B-restricted ones. An indication of both CMV infection and matching HLA type came from public TCR beta signatures. General observations from the study: There were carriers of CMV plus the relevant HLA, and cumulative public TCR beta family frequency identified them. It was HLA-C-restricted CMV-specific TCR beta clonotypes that dominated the response ex vivo.

TCRdb re-called the reads through MiXCR, storing one row per CDR3 protein. The sample carries roughly 990,000 distinct CDR3 sequences, less than 40% recorded once. A remark on this clonotype: The antigen remains undetermined.

The germline V gene has CDR1 MNHEY and CDR2 SVGAGI. This CDR3 contains 14 residues. V dropped 6 bases and J dropped 2 bases, with 13 bases sitting between them. This TCR came from a human donor in good health (CMV status not recorded). Some clones in this sample may be carry-over from other donors' samples. The source material was cultured CD8+ T cells from PBMCs, sampled from culture after CMV antigen stimulation. V usage is TRBV6-5 and J usage is TRBJ1-2; no clear D gene. DNA for the CDR3: TGTGCCAGCAGCGGCGACGGTGGGAACTATGGCTACACCTTC. Translating gives CASSGDGGNYGYTF.